The subject of this entry is one T cell receptor beta chain. It may be a read error: a sequence one base away is much more abundant. This entry belongs to a study of blood T cells in healthy people across ages. The CDR3 consists of 15 residues. From germline, CDR1 is SGHTA and CDR2 FQGNSA. A sample-barcoded 5' primer and a J-beta primer mix were used in a second PCR of roughly 7 to 11 cycles. MiXCR was run by TCRdb on the 5' RACE reads, yielding one entry per CDR3 protein. Found here are about 580,000 distinct CDR3 sequences, around half of them singletons; the top ten hold roughly 25%. The sequence came from an elderly man in good health. The sequenced material came from blood. The genes are TRBV7-2 and TRBJ2-7; weak D call: TRBD1 (5 bases). The J call could be wrong; TRBJ2-5 is a better fit for the DNA end. CDR3: CASSTPAFREETQYF. The DNA of the CDR3 is TGTGCCAGCAGCACCCCCGCCTTCAGGGAAGAGACCCAGTACTTC.